This TCR beta chain comes out of a study of T cell responses to AZD1222 COVID-19 vaccine. The CDR3 length is 12 residues. V lost 7 bases to trimming and J lost 0 bases, with 7 bases between them. CDR1 is SQVTM, CDR2 ANQGSEA, per germline. With regard to this clone: Antigen unknown.

Whole-study results and caveats: Baseline seropositives among AZD1222 recipients totaled only five or six.

Profiled with immunoSEQ multiplex PCR; TCRdb holds only in-frame clones, not every one. The sample consists of fewer than 85,000 clones, roughly nine tenths of them appearing once. The chain recombines TRBV29-1 with TRBJ1-5; unclear D gene. The sequencing used peripheral blood, collected 28 days after the second AZD1222 dose. This TCR was sampled from an adult who received the AZD1222 COVID-19 vaccine. This chain's CDR3 is CSAGGSNQPQHF. The CDR3 DNA sequence: TGCAGCGCAGGCGGTAGCAATCAGCCCCAGCATTTT. Full variable domain (rest looked up from reference TRBV29-1 and TRBJ1-5): SAVISQKPSRDICQRGTSLTIQCQVDSQVTMMFWYRQQPGQSLTLIATANQGSEATYESGFVIDKFPISRPNLTFSTLTVSNMSPEDSSIYLCSAGGSNQPQHFGDGTRLSIL.